The subject of this entry is one TCR beta chain. Its antigen is currently unknown. This entry belongs to a study of OX40 agonist ivuxolimab in advanced cancers. Across the whole study: An anti-OX40 (CD134) antibody with agonistic activity, ivuxolimab, was administered to patients. Study-level results: Expansion of clones was among the lowest in partial responders at 0.1-3.0 mg/kg.

Method: immunoSEQ multiplex PCR; TCRdb's copy keeps in-frame clones and lacks some. The sample has about 73,000 clones, around 89% seen once. The CDR3 covers 15 residues. Trimming cost V 4 bases and J 1 base; bases outside gene matches: 4. CDR1 is SGHRS and CDR2 is YFSETQ in the germline V gene. V is TRBV5-1 and J is TRBJ2-7; 11 bases align to TRBD1. The origin of this receptor is an adult with an advanced solid tumor such as melanoma, head and neck, liver or kidney cancer. The sequencing used CD4+ or CD8+ T cells sorted from blood, collected in a trial of the OX40 agonist ivuxolimab. CDR3 protein: CASSPDRGRSYEQYF. Here the CDR3 DNA reads TGCGCCAGCAGCCCGGACAGGGGGCGATCCTACGAGCAGTACTTC. Full variable domain (outside the CDR3, taken from reference TRBV5-1 and TRBJ2-7): KAGVTQTPRYLIKTRGQQVTLSCSPISGHRSVSWYQQTPGQGLQFLFEYFSETQRNKGNFPGRFSGRQFSNSRSEMNVSTLELGDSALYLCASSPDRGRSYEQYFGPGTRLTVT.